The TCR beta chain described here comes from a study of CD8+CD57+ T cells in acquired aplastic anemia. About this clonotype itself: Its target is unknown.

Patients sequenced had flow cytometry evidence of CD8+CD57+ cell expansion. The cohort consisted entirely of patients having severe acquired aplastic anemia. Each patient gave a blood sample that was collected before any therapy had been received. V was pared by 2 bases and J by 0 bases, with 9 bases between. The CDR3 loop spans 15 amino acids. From germline, CDR1 is SNHLY and CDR2 FYNNEI. Genomic DNA, serving as template, underwent TCR beta VDJ and CDR3 profiling. TCRdb reanalysed the reads using MiXCR and keeps one entry per CDR3 protein. Seen here are about 190,000 distinct CDR3 sequences, approximately 48% observed once, and the top ten hold about 9.7%. Study-wide points: Sharing between patients and controls was observed for roughly 30 CD8+ CDR3 sequences.

The chain carries TRBV2 and TRBJ2-3, with D possibly TRBD1 on 5 matching bases. The receptor was derived from a human donor with aplastic anemia. The sequenced sample consisted of sorted CD4+, CD8+, or CD8+CD57+ T cells (not recorded which) from PBMCs. The CDR3 loop is CASSETGLSTDTQYF. CDR3 DNA sequence: TGTGCCAGCAGTGAAACAGGCCTTAGCACAGATACGCAGTATTTT.